Detailed here is one TCR beta chain. No cognate antigen has been identified for it. No much larger clone exists at a distance of one base, and base qualities are not known. The data were obtained in a study of blood T cell repertoires in COVID-19 (dated by TCRdb to 2020 to 2022). Regarding the research as a whole: Samples from collaborators originated in the United States, Italy and Spain and spanned both the acute and convalescent phases of COVID-19. Where available, HLA class I and class II types were taken from metadata supplied by the sample provider and were not determined by assay-based typing. Subjects who had been exposed to COVID-19, were actively infected with it, or had recovered from it provided the deeply sampled blood TCRbeta repertoires that made up the dataset. Samples were obtained from the ongoing ImmuneRACE study (first 160 participants) and from about 1,300 subjects provided by 6 global collaborators. The material from the prospective study consisted of cDNA or gDNA derived from T cells, B-cell-depleted T cells, or PBMCs. Nearly every sample came with metadata listing a de-identified subject ID, COVID-19 status, age in years and sex. The repertoires were made available in a free public database intended to serve as a resource for research on the immune response to SARS-CoV-2. Study-level results and caveats: The quantity of clinical and demographic metadata differed by source and by participant and was supplied without curation.

Clipping removes 6 bases from V and 2 bases from J, with 6 as the unmatched junction base count. The CDR3 sequence holds 15 residues, the cysteine and phenylalanine included. Of all the DNA, just the CDR3 is kept, 45 bases in frame from base 1. From a lookup of the germline V gene, CDR1 and CDR2 are MNHEY and SVGAGI. The immunoSEQ Assay, a bias-controlled multiplex PCR, was used to amplify TCRbeta CDR3 regions from genomic DNA. The study's own analysis went as follows. The number of nucleated cells in each sample was estimated from the amplification of reference gene primers within the assay. Sequence reads were collapsed and filtered to measure the absolute abundance of every unique TCRbeta CDR3 rearrangement. Productive Simpson clonality was computed per sample as the square root of Simpson's diversity index over productive rearrangements. In TCRdb, the immuneACCESS table is reduced to in-frame sequences with V and J assigned. These tables do not hold every clone; where another copy was compared, an unresolved V gene accounts for under half, and the others remain unexplained. V, J and clone size are taken as reported in that table, and D and trimming were inferred from the DNA itself. The sample has roughly 200,000 clones on record, around 90% of them singletons. The ten largest clones represent under 2% of the sample.

The collaborating institutions used their own protocols to collect whole blood in K2EDTA tubes. For TCRbeta analysis, collaborators shipped samples in one of three forms: frozen whole blood, isolated PBMCs, or DNA extracted from either of those sample types. This clonotype was sampled from a man between 65 and 85 years old with acute or convalescent COVID-19. The chain joins TRBV6-5 to TRBJ2-1, and TRBD2 aligns with 8 junction nucleotides. Sequencing was carried out using peripheral blood. The CDR3 region has the sequence CASSPGTSAYNEQFF. The DNA sequence is as follows: TGTGCCAGCAGCCCCGGGACTAGTGCCTACAATGAGCAGTTCTTC.